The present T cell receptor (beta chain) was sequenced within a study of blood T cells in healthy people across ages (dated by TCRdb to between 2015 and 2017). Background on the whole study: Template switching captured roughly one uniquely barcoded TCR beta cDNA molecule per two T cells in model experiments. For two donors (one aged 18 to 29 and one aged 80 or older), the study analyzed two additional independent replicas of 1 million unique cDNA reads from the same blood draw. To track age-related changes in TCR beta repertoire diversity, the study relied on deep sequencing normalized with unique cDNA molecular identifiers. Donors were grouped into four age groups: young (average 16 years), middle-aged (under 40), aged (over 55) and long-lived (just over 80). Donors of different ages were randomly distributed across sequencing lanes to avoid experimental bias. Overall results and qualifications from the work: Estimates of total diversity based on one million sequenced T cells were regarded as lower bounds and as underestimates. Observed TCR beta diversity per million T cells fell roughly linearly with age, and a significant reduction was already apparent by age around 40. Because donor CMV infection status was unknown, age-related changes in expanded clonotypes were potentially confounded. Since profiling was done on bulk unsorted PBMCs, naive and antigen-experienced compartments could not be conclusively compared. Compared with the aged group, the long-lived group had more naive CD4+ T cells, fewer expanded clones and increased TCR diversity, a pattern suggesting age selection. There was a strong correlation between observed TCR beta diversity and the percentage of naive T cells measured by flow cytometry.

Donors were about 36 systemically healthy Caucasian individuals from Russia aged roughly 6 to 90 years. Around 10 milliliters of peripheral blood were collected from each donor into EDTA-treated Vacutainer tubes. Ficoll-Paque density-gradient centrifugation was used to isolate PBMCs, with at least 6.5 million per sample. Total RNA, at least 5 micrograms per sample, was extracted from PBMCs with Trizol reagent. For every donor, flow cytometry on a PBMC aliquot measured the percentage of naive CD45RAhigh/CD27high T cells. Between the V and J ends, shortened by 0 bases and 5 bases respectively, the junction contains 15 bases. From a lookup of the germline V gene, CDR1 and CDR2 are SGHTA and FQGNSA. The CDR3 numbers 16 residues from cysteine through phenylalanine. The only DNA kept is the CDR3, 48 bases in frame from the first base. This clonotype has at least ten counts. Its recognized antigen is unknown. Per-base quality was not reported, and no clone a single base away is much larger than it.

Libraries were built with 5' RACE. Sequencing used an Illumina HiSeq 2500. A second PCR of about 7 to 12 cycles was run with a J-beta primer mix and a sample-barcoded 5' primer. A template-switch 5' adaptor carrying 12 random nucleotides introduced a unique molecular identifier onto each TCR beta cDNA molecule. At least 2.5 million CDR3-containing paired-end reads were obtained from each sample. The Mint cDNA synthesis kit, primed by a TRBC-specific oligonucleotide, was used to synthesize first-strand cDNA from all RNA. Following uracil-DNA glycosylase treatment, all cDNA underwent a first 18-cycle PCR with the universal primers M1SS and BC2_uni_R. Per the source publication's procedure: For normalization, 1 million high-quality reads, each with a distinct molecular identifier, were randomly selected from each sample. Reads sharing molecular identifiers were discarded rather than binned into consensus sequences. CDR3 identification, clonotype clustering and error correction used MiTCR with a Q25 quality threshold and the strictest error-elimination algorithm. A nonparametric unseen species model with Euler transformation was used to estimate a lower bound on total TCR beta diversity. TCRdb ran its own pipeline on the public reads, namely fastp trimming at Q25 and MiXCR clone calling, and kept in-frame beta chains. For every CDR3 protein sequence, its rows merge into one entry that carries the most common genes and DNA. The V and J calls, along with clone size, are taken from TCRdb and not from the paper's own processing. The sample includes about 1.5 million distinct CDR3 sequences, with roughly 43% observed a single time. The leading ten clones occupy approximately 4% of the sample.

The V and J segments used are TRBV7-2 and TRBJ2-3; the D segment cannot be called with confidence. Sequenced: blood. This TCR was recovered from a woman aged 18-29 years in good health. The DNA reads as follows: TGTGCCAGCAGCTTAGCGATACAGCCAACGGTAGATACGCAGTATTTT. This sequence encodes CASSLAIQPTVDTQYF.